One and the same sample provided the 18 T cell receptor beta chains below, sequenced in a study of cytomegalovirus exposure and HLA in healthy donors. Some clones are missing from TCRdb's copy, which holds only in-frame ones; the method was immunoSEQ multiplex PCR. The data show 250,000 to 350,000 clones, with 70% to 90% seen just once and about 0.86% held by the top ten. The sample comprised PBMCs. Receptors were obtained from a woman aged 18-29 years in good health and CMV-seronegative.

The chain employs TRBV19 and TRBJ1-2; 11 nucleotides line up with TRBD1. This CDR3 is built from 16 residues. Germline loops: CDR1 LNHDA, CDR2 SQIVND (reference sequence). V dropped 7 bases and J dropped 6; count of bases not matched to a gene: 13. The CDR3 nucleotides are TGTGCCAGTATAGGACAGGGGGCGCTTCCAAGGGATGGCTACACCTTC. This translates into CASIGQGALPRDGYTF. The full variable domain, rest sourced from reference TRBV19 and TRBJ1-2, is DGGITQSPKYLFRKEGQNVTLSCEQNLNHDAMYWYRQDPGQGLRLIYYSQIVNDFQKGDIAEGYSVSREKKESFPLTVTSAQKNPTAFYLCASIGQGALPRDGYTFGSGTRLTVV.

The chain uses TRBV27 and TRBJ2-5, with D possibly being TRBD1 (6 bases). Germline assignment: CDR1 MNHEY and CDR2 SMNVEV (reference sequence). The V gene lost 4 bases and the J gene lost 5 bases, with 23 bases spanning the gap. CDR3 length equals 17 residues. The CDR3 DNA sequence: TGTGCCAGCAGTTCCCCCCCCGGGACACCCCTAGGGGAGACCCAGTACTTC. It codes for CASSSPPGTPLGETQYF.

V and J are TRBV10-2 and TRBJ2-5; D unresolved. The CDR3 has 14 amino acids. Per the germline V gene, CDR1 is WSHSY and CDR2 is SAAADI. V gave up 7 bases and J gave up 1 base, with 13 bases separating them. CDR3 loop: CASMLSPGQETQYF. The CDR3 region has the DNA TGCGCCAGCATGCTGAGTCCGGGCCAAGAGACCCAGTACTTC.

The CDR3 sequence is CASSQPRTGGPHWEQYF. CDR3 nucleotide sequence: TGCGCCAGCAGTCAACCCCGGACAGGTGGACCCCATTGGGAGCAGTACTTC. The chain employs TRBV23-1 and TRBJ2-7, with 7 bases matching TRBD1. TRBV23-1 is an ORF; its function is uncertain. The CDR3 loop spans 17 amino acids. Trimming at V came to 2 bases and at J to 7 bases, leaving 17 bases not matched to a gene.

This rearrangement joins TRBV10-3 to TRBJ1-1; D gene uncertain. V gave up 6 bases and J gave up 3 bases, with 14 bases separating them. Germline lookup yields CDR1 ENHRY and CDR2 SYGVKD. The CDR3 consists of 14 residues. CDR3 bases: TGTGCCATCAGCGACAATGATGCGTACACTGAAGCTTTCTTT. It yields the protein CAISDNDAYTEAFF.

The gene calls are TRBV10-3 and TRBJ2-7; no reliable D call. This CDR3 spans 12 amino acids. Trimming left V 0 bases short and J 2 bases short, with 2 bases between. CDR1 and CDR2 (germline): ENHRY, SYGVKD. The CDR3 loop is CAISESTYEQYF. The CDR3 DNA reads TGTGCCATCAGTGAGTCCACCTACGAGCAGTACTTC.

J is TRBJ2-1 and V is TRBV5-1; the match to TRBD2 covers 8 bases. V dropped 0 bases and J dropped 4; count of bases not matched to a gene: 6. This CDR3 spans 16 amino acids. CDR1 is SGHRS and CDR2 is YFSETQ in the germline V gene. This chain's CDR3 is CASSLERENLYNEQFF. The CDR3 DNA sequence: TGCGCCAGCAGCTTGGAGCGGGAGAATTTGTACAATGAGCAGTTCTTC.

V and J are TRBV30 and TRBJ2-7; the D gene is possibly TRBD2 (6 bases). Germline CDR1 reads GTSNPN; CDR2 reads SVGIG (reference sequence). This CDR3 contains 17 residues. V was pared by 1 base and J by 0 bases, with 19 bases between. CDR3 DNA: TGTGCCTGGAGTGGTCAGGGCGCGGGACTTCTCTCCTACGAGCAGTACTTC. Translating it yields CAWSGQGAGLLSYEQYF.

In DNA form, the CDR3 reads TGTGCCAGCAGTTACTCCAAGCGGGAGTACCAAGAGACCCAGTACTTC. Protein sequence: CASSYSKREYQETQYF. The chain combines TRBV6-5 with TRBJ2-5, with 8 bases matching TRBD2. Germline CDR1 is MNHEY and CDR2 is SVGAGI. CDR3 size: 16 residues. The V gene end was trimmed by 0 bases and the J gene end by 0 bases; junction bases not matched to a gene: 3.

The V gene is TRBV5-6, the J gene TRBJ2-1, with 8 positions matching TRBD2. The germline V gene encodes CDR1 SGHDT and CDR2 YYEEEE. The J segment lost 8 bases and the V segment lost 4 bases, leaving 14 bases of the junction unmatched. The CDR3 covers 16 residues. Here the CDR3 reads CASSAFETSDTDEQFF. CDR3 DNA: TGTGCCAGCAGCGCGTTCGAGACTAGCGATACAGATGAGCAGTTCTTC.

The V and J genes are TRBV19 and TRBJ2-3, with TRBD2 matching 7 bases. Trimming at V came to 6 bases and at J to 3 bases, leaving 9 bases not matched to a gene. The CDR3 spans 15 residues. Germline CDR1 LNHDA, CDR2 SQIVND (reference sequence). CDR3 sequence: CASRLTWGGTDTQYF. As DNA, the CDR3 is TGTGCCAGTAGACTTACATGGGGAGGGACAGATACGCAGTATTTT.

A remark on this clone: Other DNA sequences in this sample translate to the same CDR3. This chain joins TRBV9 and TRBJ2-3; TRBD2 matches 11 bases. Germline V gene lookup returns CDR1 SGDLS and CDR2 YYNGEE. The CDR3 contains 15 residues. V lost 0 bases and J lost 6; bases outside the gene matches: 3. The CDR3 DNA is TGTGCCAGCAGCGTAGTAGCGGGAGGGCCGGATACGCAGTATTTT. Residues: CASSVVAGGPDTQYF.

The CDR3 sequence: CASSFPGTNTEAFF. The CDR3 DNA follows: TGTGCCAGCAGTTTTCCGGGAACGAACACTGAAGCTTTCTTT. The genes are TRBV28 and TRBJ1-1; no definite D call. Deletions cut 3 bases from V and 1 base from J, with 9 bases between. There are 14 residues in the CDR3. From germline, CDR1 is MDHEN and CDR2 SYDVKM.

CDR3 amino acids: CATSRVWTPPGEQYF. In nucleotides, the CDR3 is TGTGCCACCAGCAGAGTTTGGACTCCCCCGGGCGAGCAGTACTTC. V is TRBV15 and J is TRBJ2-7, with D perhaps TRBD2 (5 bases). CDR3 length: 15 amino acids. Germline V CDR1 and CDR2: LNHNV, YYDKDF (reference sequence). V lost 1 base and J lost 6, with 16 bases in between.

V usage is TRBV4-1 and J usage is TRBJ2-1; D perhaps matches TRBD2 (5 bases). V was cut by 0 bases and J by 4 bases, with 10 bases left in between. The germline V gene has CDR1 MGHRA and CDR2 YSYEKL. The CDR3 has 15 amino acids. CDR3 region: CASSQEDSPYNEQFF. CDR3 bases: TGCGCCAGCAGCCAAGAGGACTCGCCTTACAATGAGCAGTTCTTC.

The J gene is TRBJ1-1, the V gene TRBV6-1; perhaps TRBD1 as D (5 bases). The CDR3 length is 14 residues. Germline loops: CDR1 MNHNS, CDR2 SASEGT. V was shortened by 5 bases and J by 0 bases, with 10 bases between the two germline ends. CDR3 sequence (DNA): TGTGCCAGCAGTCTGACAGACATGAACACTGAAGCTTTCTTT. Protein: CASSLTDMNTEAFF.

This sequence joins TRBV27 and TRBJ2-2; 9 positions match TRBD1. The CDR3 consists of 15 residues. The germline V gene encodes CDR1 MNHEY and CDR2 SMNVEV (reference sequence). The V and J ends lost 11 bases and 6 bases, in that order; junction bases with no gene match: 13. The CDR3 DNA is TGTGCCTGCTCATCCGGGACAGGGAGGTCCGGGGAGCTGTTTTTT. Protein: CACSSGTGRSGELFF.

This clone was seen a handful of times. The rearrangement uses TRBV19 and TRBJ1-4; no clear D gene. V lost 8 bases to trimming and J lost 0 bases, with 13 bases between them. CDR3 length equals 15 residues. Germline V lookup: CDR1 LNHDA, CDR2 SQIVND (reference sequence). The CDR3 DNA sequence: TGTGCCAGTGTGGCGGGAACGTCAACTAATGAAAAACTGTTTTTT. Translating it yields CASVAGTSTNEKLFF. Filled out from reference TRBV19 and TRBJ1-4, the complete variable domain reads DGGITQSPKYLFRKEGQNVTLSCEQNLNHDAMYWYRQDPGQGLRLIYYSQIVNDFQKGDIAEGYSVSREKKESFPLTVTSAQKNPTAFYLCASVAGTSTNEKLFFGSGTQLSVL.